The 25 T cell receptor beta chains in this list originate from one sample, sequenced in a study of blood T cell repertoires in COVID-19. The data were produced by immunoSEQ multiplex PCR, yet TCRdb's version contains in-frame clones alone and is incomplete. The sample carries 180,000 or so clones, around 87% recorded once. Input material: peripheral blood. The receptors here all came from a man aged 18-30 years with acute or convalescent COVID-19.

As DNA, the CDR3 is TGTGCCAGCAGCCAGCAACAGGGGGCCTCCGAAGGCTACACCTTC. Translated: CASSQQQGASEGYTF. The chain is built from TRBV11-1 and TRBJ1-2, with TRBD1 matching 9 bases. J was trimmed by 8 bases and V by 5 bases; bases with no gene match: 12. Germline V gene sequence: CDR1 SGHAT, CDR2 FQDESV (reference sequence). The CDR3 extends over 15 amino acids.

V gene TRBV19 combines with J gene TRBJ2-3, with D possibly TRBD1 on 6 matching bases. Germline V lookup: CDR1 LNHDA, CDR2 SQIVND (reference sequence). The CDR3 spans 14 residues. Trimming took 6 bases from V and 6 from J, leaving 16 bases between them. DNA for the CDR3: TGTGCCAGTAGACATCAGGGCAGGGGCGATACGCAGTATTTT. Protein: CASRHQGRGDTQYF.

The chain links TRBV9 to TRBJ1-6, with 9 bases lining up with TRBD1. CDR1 SGDLS and CDR2 YYNGEE come from the germline V gene. This CDR3 is 18 amino acids long. The J segment lost 5 bases and the V segment lost 3 bases, leaving 12 bases of the junction unmatched. In DNA form, the CDR3 reads TGTGCCAGCAGCGAACTACCCGGGGACAGGGCCCATAATTCACCCCTCCACTTT. Translating gives CASSELPGDRAHNSPLHF.

The CDR3 DNA reads as TGCGCCAGCAGACTAGACAGGGGAACAACTAATGAAAAACTGTTTTTT. It specifies CASRLDRGTTNEKLFF. The chain combines TRBV5-1 with TRBJ1-4; 8 bases line up with TRBD1. V lost 5 bases to trimming and J lost 0 bases; unmatched junction nucleotides: 6. The CDR3 covers 16 residues. Germline values: CDR1 SGHRS, CDR2 YFSETQ.

The V gene is TRBV3-1 (or the pseudogene TRBV3-2), the J gene TRBJ1-6; 8 bases match TRBD1. After removal of 5 bases from V and 9 bases from J, the junction contained 9 bases not matched to a gene. The germline CDR1 and CDR2 sequences are LGHDT and YNNKEL (reference sequence). This CDR3 contains 15 residues. CDR3 sequence (DNA): TGTGCCAGCAGCACGCAACCCGGGACAGGTTCACCCCTCCACTTT. It codes for CASSTQPGTGSPLHF.

V usage is TRBV7-8 and J usage is TRBJ1-5; 7 bases line up with TRBD1. Germline lookup yields CDR1 SGHVS and CDR2 FQNEAQ. V lost 5 bases and J lost 2; bases outside the gene matches: 6. The CDR3 is 15 amino acids. CDR3 nucleotides: TGTGCCAGCAGCGCTGACAGGGTTGGCAATCAGCCCCAGCATTTT. Amino acid sequence: CASSADRVGNQPQHF.

The rearrangement joins TRBV3-1 (or the pseudogene TRBV3-2) to TRBJ1-1; D is unclear. The V and J ends lost 3 bases and 8 bases respectively, with 13 bases between them. This CDR3 region has 13 residues. Germline assignment: CDR1 LGHDT and CDR2 YNNKEL (reference sequence). The DNA for the CDR3 is TGTGCCAGCAGCCATACCTCATTACGGGAAGCTTTCTTT. Its translation: CASSHTSLREAFF.

This clone showed up just a few times. The V call is TRBV4-1, the J call TRBJ1-6, with 8 bases lining up with TRBD1. V lost 4 bases and J lost 5; bases outside the gene matches: 4. Per germline, CDR1 MGHRA and CDR2 YSYEKL. This CDR3 has 15 amino acids. CDR3 sequence reads: CASSLTGENNSPLHF. DNA for the CDR3: TGCGCCAGCAGCCTGACAGGGGAAAATAATTCACCCCTCCACTTT.

The V call is TRBV30, the J call TRBJ2-3; the match to TRBD2 covers 9 bases. Unmatched junction bases numbered 7, after V lost 1 base and J lost 2 bases. This CDR3 contains 16 residues. The germline gives CDR1 GTSNPN, CDR2 SVGIG (reference sequence). DNA for the CDR3: TGTGCCTGGAGTGGAGGTAGCGGGGGCTACACAGATACGCAGTATTTT. Its translation: CAWSGGSGGYTDTQYF.

The V gene is TRBV19, the J gene TRBJ1-4; D perhaps matches TRBD1 (6 bases). Trimming pared 1 base from V and 4 bases from J, leaving 10 bases between. From germline, CDR1 is LNHDA and CDR2 SQIVND (reference sequence). The CDR3 extends over 15 amino acids. CDR3 sequence reads: CASSIGDRINEKLFF. CDR3 DNA: TGTGCCAGTAGTATAGGCGACAGGATTAATGAAAAACTGTTTTTT.

The rearrangement uses TRBV4-1 and TRBJ2-7; 12 positions match TRBD2. Germline V gene data show CDR1 as MGHRA and CDR2 as YSYEKL. Trimming at V came to 0 bases and at J to 7 bases, leaving 4 bases not matched to a gene. The CDR3 totals 15 residues. CDR3 sequence: CASSQEGLAGGEQYF. CDR3 nucleotide sequence: TGCGCCAGCAGCCAAGAAGGCCTAGCGGGGGGGGAGCAGTACTTC.

This chain joins TRBV18 and TRBJ2-1, with 8 bases identical to TRBD2. The length of the CDR3 is 16 residues. Germline assignment: CDR1 KGHSH and CDR2 LQKENI. V dropped 0 bases and J dropped 5; count of bases not matched to a gene: 6. This CDR3 reads CASSPPMRGENNEQFF. The CDR3 DNA reads TGTGCCAGCTCACCACCGATGCGGGGGGAGAACAATGAGCAGTTCTTC.

The chain links TRBV19 to TRBJ2-2; weak D call: TRBD2 (6 bases). CDR1 and CDR2 from the germline V gene are LNHDA and SQIVND (reference sequence). The CDR3 spans 13 residues. With 6 bases removed from V and 3 bases from J, the gap between germline ends came to 8 bases. CDR3 protein: CASREGYTGELFF. CDR3 DNA: TGTGCCAGTAGGGAGGGGTACACCGGGGAGCTGTTTTTT. Drawing the rest from reference TRBV19 and TRBJ2-2, the complete variable domain is DGGITQSPKYLFRKEGQNVTLSCEQNLNHDAMYWYRQDPGQGLRLIYYSQIVNDFQKGDIAEGYSVSREKKESFPLTVTSAQKNPTAFYLCASREGYTGELFFGEGSRLTVL.

V usage is TRBV14 and J usage is TRBJ2-7; 7 nucleotides line up with TRBD2. From germline, CDR1 is SGHDN and CDR2 FVKESK. The CDR3 extends over 15 amino acids. Losses at the gene ends were 1 base for V and 3 bases for J; bases not matched to a gene: 6. The CDR3 is CASSQGIGDYYEQYV. DNA for the CDR3: TGTGCCAGCAGCCAAGGAATTGGGGACTACTACGAGCAGTACGTC.

The chain has TRBV28 and TRBJ1-5; TRBD1 aligns across 8 bases. V was clipped by 7 bases and J by 3 bases; unmatched bases: 11. The germline CDR1 and CDR2 sequences are MDHEN and SYDVKM. CDR3 length: 16 residues. The CDR3 is CASTEPQGASNQPQHF. The CDR3 coding sequence is TGTGCCAGCACCGAACCTCAGGGGGCCTCCAATCAGCCCCAGCATTTT. Variable domain in full (rest from reference TRBV28 and TRBJ1-5): DVKVTQSSRYLVKRTGEKVFLECVQDMDHENMFWYRQDPGLGLRLIYFSYDVKMKEKGDIPEGYSVSREKKERFSLILESASTNQTSMYLCASTEPQGASNQPQHFGDGTRLSIL.

CDR3 in DNA: TGTGCCAGCAGTTTATGGGGGCAGAAAGGCTACACCTTC. Its protein is CASSLWGQKGYTF. V usage is TRBV12-3 or TRBV12-4 and J usage is TRBJ1-2; possible D gene TRBD1, 6 bases. V lost 2 bases and J 8 bases, leaving 12 bases between the germline ends. The CDR3 consists of 13 residues.

The chain carries TRBV12-3 or TRBV12-4 and TRBJ1-1; D gene ambiguous. CDR3 length: 12 residues. V dropped 3 bases and J dropped 8 bases, with 10 bases sitting between them. This CDR3 reads CASSFLRQEAFF. The CDR3 region has the DNA TGTGCCAGCAGTTTCTTGCGGCAGGAAGCTTTCTTT.

DNA for the CDR3: TGTGCCAGCAGCGGAAGATCACAGGGGTCTGGAAACACCATATATTTT. Translating gives CASSGRSQGSGNTIYF. This chain joins TRBV9 and TRBJ1-3; 7 bases line up with TRBD1. Germline assignment: CDR1 SGDLS and CDR2 YYNGEE. Trimming at V came to 3 bases and at J to 1 base, leaving 7 bases not matched to a gene. This CDR3 is 16 amino acids long.

This clone turned up a few times. V and J are TRBV10-1 and TRBJ1-6; D is uncertain. Germline V lookup: CDR1 WNHNN, CDR2 SYGVQD (reference sequence). V was shortened by 3 bases and J by 5 bases, with 8 bases between the two germline ends. The CDR3 consists of 14 residues. CDR3 sequence (DNA): TGCGCCAGCAGTGAATTGGCAGATAATTCACCCCTCCACTTT. Its protein is CASSELADNSPLHF.

This chain uses TRBV7-9 with TRBJ2-1; 9 bases map to TRBD2. CDR3 length: 17 amino acids. With V trimmed by 5 bases and J by 8 bases, 16 bases remained unmatched. The germline gives CDR1 SEHNR, CDR2 FQNEAQ (reference sequence). The CDR3 nucleotides read TGTGCCAGCAGCCCCTCTTTGAGGCGGGGGGGCGGATATGAGCAGTTCTTC. It specifies CASSPSLRRGGGYEQFF.

V usage is TRBV7-9 and J usage is TRBJ1-2; 7 nucleotides line up with TRBD1. V shed 4 bases, J shed 2 bases, and the junction held 7 bases outside the gene matches. The CDR3 runs to 15 residues. Germline V gene data show CDR1 as SEHNR and CDR2 as FQNEAQ (reference sequence). The CDR3 region has the DNA TGTGCCAGCAGCTACCGGGACAGAACCAACTATGGCTACACCTTC. Its protein is CASSYRDRTNYGYTF. Using reference TRBV7-9 and TRBJ1-2 for the parts outside the CDR3, the full variable domain is DTGVSQNPRHKITKRGQNVTFRCDPISEHNRLYWYRQTLGQGPEFLTYFQNEAQLEKSRLLSDRFSAERPKGSFSTLEIQRTEQGDSAMYLCASSYRDRTNYGYTFGSGTRLTVV.

V and J are TRBV30 and TRBJ2-6; 10 positions match TRBD1. Trimming cost V 4 bases and J 1 base; bases outside gene matches: 10. From germline, CDR1 is GTSNPN and CDR2 SVGIG (reference sequence). This CDR3 contains 18 residues. CDR3 residues: CAWTSAGTGVSGANVLTF. Written as DNA, the CDR3 is TGTGCCTGGACCTCGGCCGGGACAGGGGTATCTGGGGCCAACGTCCTGACTTTC.

CDR3 bases: TGTGCCAGTAGTATGAGGGGGCTCCAGGGCACCAAAAACATTCAGTACTTC. Its protein product is CASSMRGLQGTKNIQYF. This chain connects TRBV19 to TRBJ2-4; 7 bases match TRBD1. Trimming cost V 3 bases and J 2 bases; bases outside gene matches: 10. CDR1 and CDR2 from the germline V gene are LNHDA and SQIVND (reference sequence). The CDR3 is made up of 17 amino acids.

This clone was seen once. The chain couples TRBV7-6 to TRBJ1-1, with TRBD1 matching 7 bases. The CDR3 sequence is 15 residues long. Germline CDR1 reads SGHVS; CDR2 reads FNYEAQ. The V and J ends lost 5 bases and 3 bases, in that order; junction bases with no gene match: 9. In DNA form, the CDR3 reads TGTGCCAGCAGCCAACGACAGGGCGAGGACACTGAAGCTTTCTTT. As protein: CASSQRQGEDTEAFF.

The chain uses TRBV19 and TRBJ1-5, with D possibly matching TRBD1 (6 bases). The CDR3 has 13 residues. V was trimmed by 9 bases and J by 0 bases, leaving 9 bases between them. The V gene's germline CDR1 is LNHDA and CDR2 SQIVND (reference sequence). CDR3 sequence: CASRGASNQPQHF. The CDR3 DNA sequence: TGTGCCAGCCGGGGGGCTAGCAATCAGCCCCAGCATTTT.